A single sample gave rise to the 28 T cell receptor beta chains below, sequenced in a study of response to subunit inactivated influenza vaccine. Each CDR3 protein is one row after TCRdb ran MiXCR on the RT-PCR reads. This table has 700,000 to 900,000 distinct CDR3 sequences, roughly 20% appearing once. The sample here was PBMCs from blood, taken roughly 5 days after vaccination. These receptors were collected from a man between 45 and 60 years old who received an inactivated influenza vaccine.

The gene calls are TRBV20-1 and TRBJ1-5; D is possibly TRBD1 (6 bases). This CDR3 has 14 amino acids. The V gene's germline CDR1 is DFQATT and CDR2 SNEGSKA (reference sequence). The ends were cut back, 2 bases at V and 1 base at J, with 9 bases in the middle. CDR3 sequence: CSARNRVSNQPQHF. CDR3 nucleotides: TGCAGTGCTAGAAACAGGGTCAGCAATCAGCCCCAGCATTTT.

Only a few counts were recorded for this clonotype. The chain recombines TRBV27 with TRBJ2-3, with TRBD2 matching over 8 bases. The CDR3 sequence is 16 residues long. Trimming cost V 4 bases and J 1 base; bases outside gene matches: 7. Germline CDR1 MNHEY, CDR2 SMNVEV (reference sequence). CDR3 in DNA: TGTGCCAGCAGTTATCTTCCAGCGGGGGGCACAGATACGCAGTATTTT. As protein: CASSYLPAGGTDTQYF.

This clonotype was seen a few times. The chain is built from TRBV24-1 and TRBJ2-2; D gene uncertain. The CDR3 contains 16 residues. The V gene's germline CDR1 is KGHDR and CDR2 SFDVKD. V was trimmed by 1 base and J by 4 bases, leaving 12 bases between them. CDR3 amino acids: CATSDFAGSVTGELFF. CDR3 bases: TGTGCCACCAGTGATTTCGCCGGCTCGGTCACCGGGGAGCTGTTTTTT.

This sequence joins TRBV7-6 and TRBJ2-7, with D maybe TRBD2 (6 bases). Between the trimmed V and J ends, which lost 1 base and 2 bases, there was a span of 12 bases. The CDR3 spans 15 residues. The germline V gene has CDR1 SGHVS and CDR2 FNYEAQ. The CDR3 protein is CASSLGGVGPYEQYF. In DNA, the CDR3 is TGTGCCAGCAGCTTAGGGGGGGTAGGCCCCTACGAGCAGTACTTC. Variable domain in full (rest from reference TRBV7-6 and TRBJ2-7): GAGVSQSPRYKVTKRGQDVALRCDPISGHVSLYWYRQALGQGPEFLTYFNYEAQQDKSGLPNDRFSAERPEGSISTLTIQRTEQRDSAMYRCASSLGGVGPYEQYFGPGTRLTVT.

The V gene is TRBV7-9, the J gene TRBJ2-2, with D possibly being TRBD1 (6 bases). Per germline, CDR1 SEHNR and CDR2 FQNEAQ (reference sequence). Deletions cut 5 bases from V and 7 bases from J, with 8 bases between. CDR3 size: 12 residues. The CDR3 sequence: CASSKGDGELFF. The CDR3 DNA reads as TGTGCCAGCAGCAAGGGGGACGGGGAGCTGTTTTTT. The whole variable domain, remainder taken from reference TRBV7-9 and TRBJ2-2, is DTGVSQNPRHKITKRGQNVTFRCDPISEHNRLYWYRQTLGQGPEFLTYFQNEAQLEKSRLLSDRFSAERPKGSFSTLEIQRTEQGDSAMYLCASSKGDGELFFGEGSRLTVL.

V gene TRBV18 combines with J gene TRBJ2-3; possibly TRBD1 for D (5 bases). Trimming took off 6 bases at V and 6 bases at J, with 16 bases between the two ends. Germline CDR1 is KGHSH and CDR2 is LQKENI. CDR3 size: 14 residues. CDR3 sequence: CASSSSRVPDTQYF. The CDR3 DNA reads TGTGCCAGCTCGTCCAGCAGGGTTCCCGATACGCAGTATTTT.

In this sample, this clonotype turned up a few times. The chain joins TRBV5-1 to TRBJ1-1; perhaps TRBD1 as D (6 bases). CDR1 is SGHRS, CDR2 YFSETQ, per germline. V was clipped by 5 bases and J by 2 bases, with 13 bases between them. The CDR3 totals 14 residues. CDR3 loop: CASREGGVNTEAFF. The DNA for the CDR3 is TGCGCCAGCAGAGAGGGGGGGGTAAACACTGAAGCTTTCTTT.

The chain has TRBV3-1 and TRBJ1-5, with D perhaps TRBD1 (5 bases). CDR3 size: 15 residues. Trimming took off 3 bases at V and 0 bases at J, with 9 bases between the two ends. Germline CDR1 and CDR2: LGHDT and YNNKEL (reference sequence). The CDR3 sequence: CASSQTEFSNQPQHF. In DNA, the CDR3 is TGTGCCAGCAGCCAGACAGAATTTAGCAATCAGCCCCAGCATTTT. The complete variable domain, with remaining parts taken from reference TRBV3-1 and TRBJ1-5, reads DTAVSQTPKYLVTQMGNDKSIKCEQNLGHDTMYWYKQDSKKFLKIMFSYNNKELIINETVPNRFSPKSPDKAHLNLHINSLELGDSAVYFCASSQTEFSNQPQHFGDGTRLSIL.

The genes are TRBV10-1 and TRBJ2-5; D unresolved. V shed 2 bases and J shed 2 bases, with 6 bases lying between them. The germline V gene encodes CDR1 WNHNN and CDR2 SYGVQD (reference sequence). The CDR3 runs to 13 residues. CDR3 amino acids: CASSELLQETQYF. The CDR3 bases are TGCGCCAGCAGTGAGCTTTTACAAGAGACCCAGTACTTC.

The rearrangement uses TRBV7-7 and TRBJ2-1; 7 bases fit TRBD2. The V segment lost 8 bases and the J segment 7 bases; nucleotides outside the gene matches: 5. CDR1 and CDR2 (germline): SSHAT, FNYEAQ (reference sequence). The CDR3 totals 12 residues. This CDR3 is CASAGVSNEQFF. The CDR3 DNA follows: TGTGCCAGCGCGGGAGTATCAAATGAGCAGTTCTTC.

This clonotype was found a few times. The rearrangement joins TRBV18 to TRBJ2-5; D is undetermined. V lost 1 base, J lost 1 base, and 7 bases lay in between. This CDR3 has 14 residues. From germline, CDR1 is KGHSH and CDR2 LQKENI. CDR3 amino acids: CASSPRNSQETQYF. CDR3 bases: TGTGCCAGCTCACCACGTAACAGCCAAGAGACCCAGTACTTC.

This clonotype showed up just a few times. The chain links TRBV20-1 to TRBJ1-5, with D possibly matching TRBD1 (6 bases). The CDR3 has 13 amino acids. In germline, CDR1 is DFQATT, CDR2 SNEGSKA (reference sequence). Trimming took 4 bases from V and 3 from J, leaving 10 bases between them. The CDR3 DNA reads as TGCAGTGCTAAGGGGGAGTCCAATCAGCCCCAGCATTTT. This translates into CSAKGESNQPQHF.

This clonotype was seen a handful of times. The CDR3 bases are TGTGCCAGCAGCTTAGGTGGGAACCCCTACGAGCAGTACTTC. It codes for CASSLGGNPYEQYF. The chain joins TRBV7-9 to TRBJ2-7; D remains unclear. V was pared by 1 base and J by 2 bases, with 9 bases between. The germline gives CDR1 SEHNR, CDR2 FQNEAQ (reference sequence). The length of the CDR3 is 14 residues.

This clonotype was picked up a small number of times. This sequence joins TRBV20-1 and TRBJ2-1; 7 bases agree with TRBD2. V gave up 3 bases and J gave up 9 bases; unmatched junction bases: 5. The CDR3 totals 12 residues. The germline CDR1 and CDR2 sequences are DFQATT and SNEGSKA (reference sequence). CDR3 coding DNA: TGCAGTGCTAGTGGGGGGGGGAGTGAGCAGTTCTTC. It yields the protein CSASGGGSEQFF.

V gene TRBV20-1 combines with J gene TRBJ2-1; D gene ambiguous. The V end was cut by 0 bases, the J end by 3 bases, with 12 bases between. The length of the CDR3 is 15 residues. Per germline, CDR1 DFQATT and CDR2 SNEGSKA (reference sequence). The CDR3 sequence: CSARDLRLIYNEQFF. CDR3 DNA: TGCAGTGCTAGAGATCTCAGATTGATCTACAATGAGCAGTTCTTC.

This clonotype has at least ten counts. This chain links TRBV12-3 or TRBV12-4 with TRBJ2-7; D might be TRBD1 or TRBD2, each matching 5 bases. The CDR3 length is 12 residues. The ends were cut back, 5 bases at V and 3 bases at J, with 8 bases in the middle. DNA of the CDR3: TGTGCCAGCAGTCGAGGGGACTACGAGCAGTACTTC. This gives the protein CASSRGDYEQYF.

Of note for this clonotype: The junction departs from the called germline gene at one end, perhaps through a read error. The rearrangement links TRBV15 to TRBJ2-1; 7 bases are shared with TRBD2. This CDR3 region has 13 residues. Germline V gene sequence: CDR1 LNHNV, CDR2 YYDKDF (reference sequence). Written as DNA, the CDR3 is TGTGCCACCAGCAGAGATCGGGCGCGGGAGAGGTCCTTC. It is translated as CATSRDRARERSF.

This clonotype was observed once. The rearrangement uses TRBV24-1 and TRBJ2-2, with 8 bases identical to TRBD1. CDR1 and CDR2 (germline): KGHDR, SFDVKD. The CDR3 runs to 18 residues. With 3 bases clipped from V and 6 bases from J, the junction kept 14 bases outside the gene matches. The CDR3 is CATSDTGQGFPSPGELFF. CDR3 sequence (DNA): TGTGCCACCAGTGATACCGGACAGGGATTTCCGTCTCCCGGGGAGCTGTTTTTT.

This clonotype was detected many times. The chain employs TRBV11-2 and TRBJ2-5, with a tentative D call TRBD1 (6 bases). The CDR3 has 15 amino acids. Germline CDR1 and CDR2: SGHAT and FQNNGV. Trimming cost V 3 bases and J 2 bases, with 13 bases left between them. DNA for the CDR3: TGTGCCAGCAGCTTTGGGACACACTCACAAGAGACCCAGTACTTC. This gives the protein CASSFGTHSQETQYF.

The chain recombines TRBV14 with TRBJ2-7; D may be TRBD1 or TRBD2 (6 bases each). Germline loops: CDR1 SGHDN, CDR2 FVKESK. V was shortened by 1 base and J by 7 bases, with 11 bases between the two germline ends. CDR3 length: 13 amino acids. The CDR3 bases are TGTGCCAGCAGCCAAGTACAGGGAGGAGAGCAGTACTTC. Translation gives CASSQVQGGEQYF. Using reference TRBV14 and TRBJ2-7 for the parts outside the CDR3, the full variable domain is EAGVTQFPSHSVIEKGQTVTLRCDPISGHDNLYWYRRVMGKEIKFLLHFVKESKQDESGMPNNRFLAERTGGTYSTLKVQPAELEDSGVYFCASSQVQGGEQYFGPGTRLTVT.

This chain connects TRBV28 to TRBJ2-5, with 11 bases that match TRBD2. Germline assignment: CDR1 MDHEN and CDR2 SYDVKM. This CDR3 is built from 16 residues. V was pared by 3 bases and J by 5 bases, with 8 bases of the junction left unmatched. The CDR3 sequence is CASSFIAGGPQETQYF. As DNA, the CDR3 is TGTGCCAGCAGTTTTATAGCGGGAGGGCCCCAGGAGACCCAGTACTTC.

The J gene is TRBJ2-3, the V gene TRBV12-3 or TRBV12-4; D is perhaps TRBD2 (6 bases). This CDR3 has 14 residues. Trimming cost V 8 bases and J 4 bases, with 16 bases left between them. CDR3 loop: CASGRNRRADTQYF. The DNA for the CDR3 is TGTGCCAGCGGTAGGAACAGGAGGGCAGATACGCAGTATTTT.

This clonotype showed up just a few times. V is TRBV7-2 and J is TRBJ1-2; no clear D gene. The V gene lost 5 bases and the J gene lost 13 bases, with 14 bases spanning the gap. Germline lookup yields CDR1 SGHTA and CDR2 FQGNSA. The CDR3 has 11 amino acids. The CDR3: CASSQLFLVTF. CDR3 bases: TGTGCCAGCAGCCAGCTGTTCTTGGTCACCTTC. Together with reference TRBV7-2 and TRBJ1-2, the CDR3 gives the full variable domain: GAGVSQSPSNKVTEKGKDVELRCDPISGHTALYWYRQSLGQGLEFLIYFQGNSAPDKSGLPSDRFSAERTGGSVSTLTIQRTQQEDSAVYLCASSQLFLVTFGSGTRLTVV.

The chain employs TRBV11-2 and TRBJ2-5; no reliable D call. V was pared by 2 bases and J by 7 bases, with 8 bases between. The CDR3 covers 12 residues. Per germline, CDR1 SGHAT and CDR2 FQNNGV. CDR3 bases: TGTGCCAGCAGCTTACTCGCGAGGACCCAGTACTTC. Its protein product is CASSLLARTQYF.

This clonotype was observed a handful of times. The gene calls are TRBV27 and TRBJ2-1; 8 bases map to TRBD2. Germline CDR1 reads MNHEY; CDR2 reads SMNVEV (reference sequence). This CDR3 has 16 amino acids. The V gene end was trimmed by 6 bases and the J gene end by 1 base; junction bases not matched to a gene: 8. CDR3 coding DNA: TGTGCCAGCAGCCGGGCGGGGGGCCGTTCCTACAATGAGCAGTTCTTC. This sequence encodes CASSRAGGRSYNEQFF.

This clonotype was seen a few times. V is TRBV20-1 and J is TRBJ1-5, with a tentative D call TRBD1 (5 bases). This CDR3 region has 14 residues. The germline V gene has CDR1 DFQATT and CDR2 SNEGSKA (reference sequence). Trimming cost V 6 bases and J 0 bases, with 12 bases left between them. The CDR3 loop reads CSAPSGGSNQPQHF. CDR3 coding DNA: TGCAGTGCCCCCTCCGGGGGTAGCAATCAGCCCCAGCATTTT.

The CDR3 bases are TGCAGTGCTCCGTCGGACCCCGGGCTACCTGGGGAGTACTTC. Amino acid sequence: CSAPSDPGLPGEYF. This chain links TRBV20-1 with TRBJ2-7; unclear D gene. Germline CDR1 and CDR2: DFQATT and SNEGSKA (reference sequence). CDR3 length: 14 amino acids. Trimming shortened V by 5 bases and J by 11 bases, and 25 bases separated the two germline ends.

The sample holds a few counts of this clonotype. V gene TRBV14 combines with J gene TRBJ2-2; tentative D call: TRBD1 (5 bases). The CDR3 is 16 amino acids. Germline values: CDR1 SGHDN, CDR2 FVKESK. The V gene lost 1 base and the J gene lost 1 base, with 10 bases spanning the gap. CDR3 in amino acids: CASSQVQQGNTGELFF. The CDR3 nucleotides read TGTGCCAGCAGCCAAGTACAGCAGGGGAACACCGGGGAGCTGTTTTTT.